The clone carrying this T cell receptor beta chain was seen repeatedly, ten times or more. This sample was taken from a study of read filtering for tumor transcriptome and immune sequencing. Study-level information: Transcriptome libraries were built from DNase-treated RNA.

The library was built from about 0.4 ug RNA with molecular barcoded adaptors for alpha/delta and beta/gamma chains. TCRdb called the reads again in MiXCR, with one record for every CDR3 protein. The sample yields approximately 61,000 distinct CDR3 sequences, approximately 19% seen once. Trimming took off 0 bases at V and 5 bases at J, with 13 bases between the two ends. This CDR3 comprises 15 residues. Germline lookup yields CDR1 LNHNV and CDR2 YYDKDF (reference sequence). The specimen was a population of CD138-negative cells sorted from bone marrow. The chain recombines TRBV15 with TRBJ2-5; no clear D. This clonotype was sampled from a donor aged 40 or over with multiple myeloma. CDR3 sequence: CATSRDDQELETQYF. In DNA form, the CDR3 reads TGTGCCACCAGCAGAGATGATCAGGAGTTGGAGACCCAGTACTTC.